This TCR beta chain was retrieved from a study of blood T cell repertoires in COVID-19. Whole-study context: The United States, Italy and Spain supplied acute and convalescent COVID-19 samples.

The protocol was immunoSEQ multiplex PCR, while the TCRdb copy is restricted to in-frame clones and leaves out a portion. The sample shows around 250,000 clones, about 89% of them seen only once. Participant reports of clinical history set cohort assignment. Losses at the gene ends were 7 bases for V and 5 bases for J; bases not matched to a gene: 7. The V gene's germline CDR1 is MGHDK and CDR2 SYGVNS. There are 13 residues in the CDR3. The clonotype was recovered from a human donor in a cohort exposed to, infected with or recovered from COVID-19 (not recorded which). The donor label of this sample is uncertain. This chain connects TRBV25-1 to TRBJ1-2, with 7 bases matching TRBD1. The specimen was PBMCs or T cells enriched from blood (not recorded which). CDR3 nucleotide sequence: TGTGCCAGCAATTGGGGACAGAGATATGGCTACACCTTC. Its translation is CASNWGQRYGYTF.